The 9 T cell receptor beta chains given below trace back to one sample, sequenced in a study of CD8+ T cells in alopecia areata. As the sequencing template, cDNA was produced by extracting RNA and reverse transcribing it. Only in-frame clones appear in the TCRdb table, and some are missing; sequencing was by immunoSEQ multiplex PCR. The repertoire holds roughly 100,000 clones, about nine tenths seen once, with around 10% in the top ten. The treatment was: oral pan-JAK inhibitor, 5-10 mg twice daily. The sample in question was CD8+ T cells sorted from blood, obtained around week 30, from a patient treated with tofacitinib. These receptors were obtained from a human donor with alopecia areata.

The CDR3 bases are TGTGCTAGTGGTTTCCCTAGCGCAGACAATGAGCAGTTCTTC. Amino acids: CASGFPSADNEQFF. The rearrangement uses TRBV12-5 and TRBJ2-1; the D gene is possibly TRBD2 (6 bases). The CDR3 is 14 amino acids. Germline-derived CDR1 and CDR2 are LGHNT and FRNRAP. With 3 bases removed from V and 5 bases from J, the gap between germline ends came to 11 bases.

This clone has only one observation. The chain recombines TRBV7-9 with TRBJ2-1, with 12 bases that match TRBD2. Germline CDR1 reads SEHNR; CDR2 reads FQNEAQ (reference sequence). Losses at the gene ends were 4 bases for V and 7 bases for J; bases not matched to a gene: 8. The CDR3 spans 16 residues. CDR3 bases: TGTGCCAGCAGCTCGTGGACTAGCGGGGAAGTGAATGAGCAGTTCTTC. Amino acids: CASSSWTSGEVNEQFF.

The chain carries TRBV19 and TRBJ2-4; D is ambiguous. With 3 bases removed from V and 2 bases from J, the gap between germline ends came to 14 bases. The CDR3 sequence is 16 residues long. Germline V lookup: CDR1 LNHDA, CDR2 SQIVND (reference sequence). In DNA, the CDR3 is TGTGCCAGTAGTATTAGCCTCGCCCGGACCAAAAACATTCAGTACTTC. It encodes CASSISLARTKNIQYF. Full variable domain (missing parts from reference TRBV19 and TRBJ2-4): DGGITQSPKYLFRKEGQNVTLSCEQNLNHDAMYWYRQDPGQGLRLIYYSQIVNDFQKGDIAEGYSVSREKKESFPLTVTSAQKNPTAFYLCASSISLARTKNIQYFGAGTRLSVL.

The chain carries TRBV4-1 and TRBJ2-7, with a tentative D call TRBD1 (7 bases). Germline V gene data show CDR1 as MGHRA and CDR2 as YSYEKL. The CDR3 contains 14 residues. V was trimmed by 4 bases and J by 3 bases, leaving 13 bases between them. CDR3 DNA: TGCGCCAGCAGCCTCCGGCGGGACAGCTACGAGCAGTACTTC. It encodes CASSLRRDSYEQYF.

In its sample, this clone was seen a few times. The chain has TRBV30 and TRBJ2-3; D is unresolved. Germline assignment: CDR1 GTSNPN and CDR2 SVGIG (reference sequence). The germline V and J ends were trimmed by 7 bases and 4 bases, with 12 bases remaining between them. CDR3 length: 12 amino acids. The CDR3 spells CAFLWASDTQYF. CDR3 sequence (DNA): TGTGCCTTCCTGTGGGCTTCAGATACGCAGTATTTT.

The chain joins TRBV5-4 to TRBJ2-1; 8 nucleotides match TRBD1. Germline V CDR1 and CDR2: SGHNT, YYREEE (reference sequence). This CDR3 comprises 15 residues. Trimming removed 1 base from V and 6 bases from J; junction bases left unmatched: 6. CDR3 sequence: CASSLQGARGNEQFF. The CDR3 region has the DNA TGTGCCAGCAGCTTGCAGGGGGCGCGGGGCAATGAGCAGTTCTTC.

The chain couples TRBV2 to TRBJ2-1; D unresolved. The CDR3 is 15 amino acids. Trimming pared 5 bases from V and 8 bases from J, leaving 19 bases between. CDR1 SNHLY and CDR2 FYNNEI come from the germline V gene. The CDR3 bases are TGTGCCAGCAGTCGGTCGCCTGGCCTTACAGATGAGCAGTTCTTC. Its protein product is CASSRSPGLTDEQFF.

This clone came up once. The gene calls are TRBV5-1 and TRBJ2-1; D not certain. The V gene lost 1 base and the J gene lost 0 bases, with 8 bases spanning the gap. CDR1 is SGHRS, CDR2 YFSETQ, per germline. This CDR3 comprises 15 residues. CDR3 sequence: CASSLRESSYNEQFF. The CDR3 DNA is TGCGCCAGCAGCTTGAGAGAAAGCTCCTACAATGAGCAGTTCTTC.

CDR3: CASSKEGETGYRYEQYF. CDR3 DNA: TGTGCCAGCAGCAAAGAGGGAGAGACAGGGTATCGATACGAGCAGTACTTC. V usage is TRBV21-1 and J usage is TRBJ2-7; the D call TRBD1 from the table was never checked on the DNA. TRBV21-1 is annotated as a pseudogene. CDR3 length: 17 amino acids.